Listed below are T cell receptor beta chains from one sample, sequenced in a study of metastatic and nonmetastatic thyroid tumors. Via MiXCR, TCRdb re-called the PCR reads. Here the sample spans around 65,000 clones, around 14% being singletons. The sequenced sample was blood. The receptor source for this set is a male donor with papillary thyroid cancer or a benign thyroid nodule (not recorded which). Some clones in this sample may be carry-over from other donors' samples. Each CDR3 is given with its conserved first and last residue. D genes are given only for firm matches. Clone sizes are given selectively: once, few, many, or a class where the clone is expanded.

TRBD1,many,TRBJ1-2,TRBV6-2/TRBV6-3,CASSLNPTGLGYTF,TGTGCCAGCAGTTTAAACCCGACAGGGTTAGGCTACACCTTC
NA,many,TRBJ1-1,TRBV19,CASSIIRGHTEAFF,TGTGCCAGTAGTATCATACGGGGACACACTGAAGCTTTCTTT
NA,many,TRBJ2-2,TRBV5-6,CASSLAGNTGELFF,TGTGCCAGCAGCTTGGCGGGGAACACCGGGGAGCTGTTTTTT
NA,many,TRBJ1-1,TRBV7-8,CASSLQSGRVNTEAFF,TGTGCCAGCAGTTTACAGTCGGGGCGAGTGAACACTGAAGCTTTCTTT
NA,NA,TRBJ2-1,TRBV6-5,CAISYLRGGGDQFF,TGTGCCATCAGTTACTTAAGGGGGGGCGGAGATCAGTTCTTC
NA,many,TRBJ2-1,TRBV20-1,CSEGGTWNEQFF,TGCAGTGAAGGCGGGACTTGGAATGAGCAGTTCTTC
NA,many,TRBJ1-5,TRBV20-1,CSAREIRGGNQPQHF,TGCAGTGCTAGAGAAATCAGGGGTGGCAATCAGCCCCAGCATTTT
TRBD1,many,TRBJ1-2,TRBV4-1,CASSQEGTAHQGYTF,TGCGCCAGCAGCCAAGAAGGGACAGCCCATCAGGGCTACACCTTC
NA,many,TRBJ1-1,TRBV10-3,CAISEREGAEAFF,TGTGCCATCAGTGAGAGAGAAGGGGCTGAAGCTTTCTTT
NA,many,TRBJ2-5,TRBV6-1,CASHQQPETQYF,TGTGCCTCCCACCAGCAACCGGAGACCCAGTACTTC
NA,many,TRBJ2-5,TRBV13,CASAGTSVPETQYF,TGTGCCAGCGCCGGGACCTCGGTCCCAGAGACCCAGTACTTC
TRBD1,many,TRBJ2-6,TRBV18,CASSPDRAGANVLTF,TGTGCCAGCTCACCTGACAGGGCTGGGGCCAACGTCCTGACTTTC
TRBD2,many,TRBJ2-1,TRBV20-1,CSAHEAGDGYNEQFF,TGCAGTGCCCATGAAGCGGGAGACGGCTACAATGAGCAGTTCTTC
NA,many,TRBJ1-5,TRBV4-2,CASSGGTGSYSNQPQHF,TGTGCCAGCAGTGGCGGAACAGGGTCCTATAGCAATCAGCCCCAGCATTTT
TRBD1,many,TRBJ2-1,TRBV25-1,CASSESKGQGSEQFF,TGTGCCAGCAGTGAATCTAAAGGACAGGGGTCTGAGCAGTTCTTC
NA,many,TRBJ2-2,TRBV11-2,CASSRRGNTGELFF,TGTGCCAGCAGCCGTCGGGGGAACACCGGGGAGCTGTTTTTT
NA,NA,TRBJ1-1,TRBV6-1,CASSEAGGRTEAFF,TGTGCCAGCAGTGAAGCTGGGGGCCGAACTGAAGCTTTCTTT
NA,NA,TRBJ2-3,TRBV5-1,CAISFDTSATDTQYF,TGCGCCATCAGCTTTGACACCTCTGCCACAGATACGCAGTATTTT
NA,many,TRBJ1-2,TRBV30,CAWSLEANGYTF,TGTGCCTGGAGTCTGGAGGCGAATGGCTACACCTTC
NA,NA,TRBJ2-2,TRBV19,CAISIWRDFMSNTGELFF,TGTGCCATTAGTATTTGGCGGGACTTTATGTCGAACACCGGGGAGCTGTTTTTT
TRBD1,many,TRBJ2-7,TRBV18,CASSQPGTGPLAYEQYF,TGTGCCAGCTCGCAACCCGGGACAGGTCCTCTAGCCTACGAGCAGTACTTC
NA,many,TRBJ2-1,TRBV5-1,CASSLDSFAEFF,TGCGCCAGCAGCTTGGACAGTTTTGCGGAGTTCTTC